These T cell receptor beta chains were read from a single sample in a study of blood T cell repertoires in COVID-19. Sequencing used immunoSEQ multiplex PCR; TCRdb keeps in-frame clones, though not all of them. The table shows 310,000 or so clones, with roughly 87% occurring only once. Source material: PBMCs or T cells enriched from blood (not recorded which). These receptors were collected from a woman younger than 30 who had recovered from COVID-19. CDR3s include the opening cysteine and the closing phenylalanine or tryptophan. The order of the fields is clone size, V gene, J gene, D gene, CDR3 DNA, CDR3 protein. A D gene is named only where the DNA matches it firmly. Size is omitted from some rows. Given values are once, few, many or a class for expanded clones.

>once|TRBV3-1/TRBV3-2|TRBJ2-7|.
TGTGCCAGCAGCGGCACGAGCGGAGGGGCCTACGAGCAGTACTTC
CASSGTSGGAYEQYF
>once|TRBV5-4|TRBJ1-1|.
TGTGCCAGCAGCTTGGACAGGCGGAACACTGAAGCTTTCTTT
CASSLDRRNTEAFF
>.|TRBV7-8|TRBJ2-7|TRBD2
TGTGCCAGCAGCGCAAGCGGGGGCGGCACCTACGAGCAGTACTTC
CASSASGGGTYEQYF
>.|TRBV19|TRBJ1-3|.
TGTGCCAGTAGTATTTCATCTGGAAACACCATATATTTT
CASSISSGNTIYF
>.|TRBV18|TRBJ2-1|TRBD1
TGTGCCAGCTCACCGGGACAGAGCTCCTACAATGAGCAGTTCTTC
CASSPGQSSYNEQFF
>few|TRBV16|TRBJ1-5|.
TGTGCCAGCAGCCAAACTCAGGATCAGCCCCAGCATTTT
CASSQTQDQPQHF
>.|TRBV9|TRBJ1-6|TRBD1
TGTGCCAGCAGCGTAAGGTCAGCAGGGGGCGACTATAATTCACCCCTCCACTTT
CASSVRSAGGDYNSPLHF
>few|TRBV19|TRBJ1-1|TRBD1
TGTGCCAGTAGTATCCGAGACAGGGGCACTGAAGCTTTCTTT
CASSIRDRGTEAFF
>.|TRBV7-2|TRBJ1-2|.
TGTGCCAGCAGCAATACCCCGGACAGATACTATGGCTACACCTTC
CASSNTPDRYYGYTF
>.|TRBV6-5|TRBJ2-1|.
TGTGCCAGCAGGGACTCCACCCGGCGTGAGCAGTTCTTC
CASRDSTRREQFF
>.|TRBV27|TRBJ2-1|TRBD2
TGTGCCAGCAGTTGGACTAGCGGGAGGGGGGAGCAGTTCTTC
CASSWTSGRGEQFF
>.|TRBV21-1|TRBJ1-2|.
TGTGCCAGCAGTAAACAGGGGGCGAGGGGAGGCTACACCTTC
CASSKQGARGGYTF
>.|TRBV6-5|TRBJ2-7|.
TGTGCCAGCAGCAGAGGGGGTGTCGAGCAGTACTTC
CASSRGGVEQYF
>.|TRBV2|TRBJ1-5|.
TGTGCCAGCAGGTATAGCAATCAGCCCCAGCATTTT
CASRYSNQPQHF
>.|TRBV7-9|TRBJ1-2|.
TGTGCCAGCAGCTCCCGGGGGGCACATGGCTACACCTTC
CASSSRGAHGYTF
>.|TRBV2|TRBJ2-1|TRBD2
TGTGCCAGCAGTGATCGGCTAGCGGTCAACAATGAGCAGTTCTTC
CASSDRLAVNNEQFF
>.|TRBV6-2/TRBV6-3|TRBJ1-2|TRBD1
TGTGCCAGCAGTTCCCGGGACAGGGTTGATGGCTACACCTTC
CASSSRDRVDGYTF
>.|TRBV11-2|TRBJ1-2|TRBD1
TGTGCCAGCAGCTTAGATCTTTTTACAGGGGGCGCGGACTATGGCTACACCTTC
CASSLDLFTGGADYGYTF
>.|TRBV4-2|TRBJ1-4|.
TGTGCCAGCAGCCGAAATCGCAGGGCGATCGAGGAAAAACTGTTTTTT
CASSRNRRAIEEKLFF
>.|TRBV4-2|TRBJ1-2|.
TGTGCCAGCAGCCAAGATCGGGGAGGCTACACCTTC
CASSQDRGGYTF
>.|TRBV10-3|TRBJ2-7|TRBD1
TGTGCCATCAGTGATATTAGGGGGCTGTGGGTCTCCTACGAGCAGTACTTC
CAISDIRGLWVSYEQYF
>.|TRBV30|TRBJ2-3|.
TGTGCCTGGAGTGTCTCGGGGGGCACAGATACGCAGTATTTT
CAWSVSGGTDTQYF
>.|TRBV9|TRBJ2-2|.
TGTGCCAGCAGCGTAGGAGGGAACACCGGGGAGCTGTTTTTT
CASSVGGNTGELFF